Listed here are 12 T cell receptor beta chains from one sample, sequenced in a study of graft-versus-host responses after intestinal transplantation. Which antigens these TCRs recognize remains unknown. Using immunoSEQ multiplex PCR, the repertoire was profiled, and TCRdb retains in-frame clones only, with some absent. The sample lists tens of thousands of clones; roughly 89% were seen once. Sequences were derived from unstimulated CD4+ T cells sorted from spleen or lymph node cells, sampled before intestinal transplant. Every receptor here comes from a human donor who received an intestinal transplant.

This chain connects TRBV4-1 to TRBJ1-2, with 9 bases that match TRBD1. V lost 1 base to trimming and J lost 3 bases; unmatched junction nucleotides: 6. The CDR3 is 16 residues long. The germline gives CDR1 MGHRA, CDR2 YSYEKL. The CDR3 DNA reads TGCGCCAGCAGCCAAGTCGGGACAGGGACAGACTATGGCTACACCTTC. As protein: CASSQVGTGTDYGYTF.

The chain is built from TRBV29-1 and TRBJ2-5, with D unclear. The CDR3 is 12 residues long. The germline V and J ends were trimmed by 6 bases and 2 bases, with 10 bases remaining between them. CDR1 is SQVTM, CDR2 ANQGSEA, per germline. The DNA of the CDR3 is TGCAGCGTATCGTATAGTCAAGAGACCCAGTACTTC. This codes for CSVSYSQETQYF. The whole variable domain, remainder taken from reference TRBV29-1 and TRBJ2-5, is SAVISQKPSRDICQRGTSLTIQCQVDSQVTMMFWYRQQPGQSLTLIATANQGSEATYESGFVIDKFPISRPNLTFSTLTVSNMSPEDSSIYLCSVSYSQETQYFGPGTRLLVL.

The rearrangement links TRBV18 to TRBJ2-7; TRBD1 matches 7 bases. The length of the CDR3 is 14 residues. Per the germline V gene, CDR1 is KGHSH and CDR2 is LQKENI. With V trimmed by 4 bases and J by 2 bases, 5 bases remained unmatched. The CDR3 loop is CASSQTGVPYEQYF. CDR3 bases: TGTGCCAGCTCACAAACAGGGGTCCCCTACGAGCAGTACTTC.

This clone was recorded once. This sequence joins TRBV19 and TRBJ1-3; maybe TRBD1 (5 bases). Deletions cut 6 bases from V and 0 bases from J, with 6 bases between. The CDR3 runs to 13 residues. CDR1 is LNHDA, CDR2 SQIVND, per germline (reference sequence). CDR3 protein: CASRTVSGNTIYF. In DNA, the CDR3 is TGTGCCAGTAGGACAGTCTCTGGAAACACCATATATTTT.

The rearrangement uses TRBV19 and TRBJ2-7; TRBD1 agrees at 9 bases. CDR3 size: 14 residues. The V and J ends lost 7 bases and 4 bases, in that order; junction bases with no gene match: 8. Germline V gives CDR1 LNHDA, CDR2 SQIVND (reference sequence). This chain's CDR3 is CASTSGTGSYEQYF. In nucleotides, the CDR3 is TGTGCCAGTACCTCCGGGACAGGGTCGTACGAGCAGTACTTC.

This clone was counted only a few times. The chain links TRBV21-1 to TRBJ2-1; the table's D call TRBD1 went unverified against the DNA. TRBV21-1 is deemed a pseudogene. The CDR3 has 14 amino acids. CDR3: CASSLRTARNEQFF. CDR3 nucleotides: TGTGCCAGCAGCTTGCGGACAGCTAGGAATGAGCAGTTCTTC.

This clone appeared a single time. This chain links TRBV2 with TRBJ1-2, with D hard to call. The CDR3 loop spans 16 amino acids. In germline, CDR1 is SNHLY, CDR2 FYNNEI. Trimming removed 6 bases at V and 7 bases at J, with 24 bases between. In DNA form, the CDR3 reads TGTGCCAGCAGCCTTTTCGGACGGGAGGGTGGCGTTGGCTACACCTTC. Translated: CASSLFGREGGVGYTF.

The chain joins TRBV4-1 to TRBJ2-3; TRBD2 aligns across 11 bases. CDR1 is MGHRA, CDR2 YSYEKL, per germline. This CDR3 comprises 15 residues. V trimming: 2 bases; J trimming: 3 bases; junction bases outside the gene matches: 1. The DNA of the CDR3 is TGCGCCAGCAGCCAAAGACTAGCGGGGACAGATACGCAGTATTTT. Residues: CASSQRLAGTDTQYF.

The chain links TRBV27 to TRBJ1-2; D unclear. The V and J ends lost 5 bases and 0 bases respectively, with 22 bases between them. CDR3 length equals 18 residues. The V gene's germline CDR1 is MNHEY and CDR2 SMNVEV (reference sequence). The CDR3 DNA reads TGTGCCAGCAGTCGGAGATTGTTGGCAGTACCCTCTAACTATGGCTACACCTTC. It codes for CASSRRLLAVPSNYGYTF.

V and J are TRBV4-1 and TRBJ2-7; D unresolved. The germline V gene has CDR1 MGHRA and CDR2 YSYEKL. V lost 0 bases to trimming and J lost 4 bases, with 22 bases between them. The CDR3 is 18 amino acids. The CDR3 bases are TGCGCCAGCAGCCAAGAGGTAGTATTGCCAAGAGTGTCTTACGAGCAGTACTTC. This codes for CASSQEVVLPRVSYEQYF.

V usage is TRBV18 and J usage is TRBJ1-1; 10 nucleotides match TRBD1. After removal of 6 bases from V and 4 bases from J, the junction contained 11 bases not matched to a gene. CDR1 is KGHSH and CDR2 is LQKENI in the germline V gene. The CDR3 totals 16 residues. The CDR3: CASSADRGRAITEAFF. The CDR3 nucleotides read TGTGCCAGCTCGGCCGACAGGGGGCGAGCGATCACTGAAGCTTTCTTT.

This clone was seen a single time. The chain couples TRBV2 to TRBJ2-5; weak D call: TRBD1 (5 bases). The CDR3 spans 14 residues. Germline V gene lookup returns CDR1 SNHLY and CDR2 FYNNEI. Trimming shortened V by 2 bases and J by 3 bases, and 10 bases separated the two germline ends. The chain's CDR3 is CASSESQGKETQYF. The CDR3, as DNA: TGTGCCAGCAGTGAAAGCCAGGGTAAAGAGACCCAGTACTTC.